A single sample gave rise to the 26 T cell receptor beta chains below, sequenced in a study of cytomegalovirus exposure and HLA in healthy donors. This PCR relied on a set of 60 Vbeta primers and 13 Jbeta primers. Only in-frame clones appear in the TCRdb table, and some are missing; sequencing was by immunoSEQ multiplex PCR. The sample contains 150,000 to 200,000 clones, around 84% of which appear only once. Sequencing was performed on PBMCs. The receptors shown here come from a woman in her thirties or forties in good health and CMV-seronegative.

This clone is a singleton in its sample. The chain carries TRBV19 and TRBJ1-3; TRBD1 agrees at 7 bases. The V gene's germline CDR1 is LNHDA and CDR2 SQIVND (reference sequence). V gave up 3 bases and J gave up 8 bases; unmatched junction bases: 10. The CDR3 consists of 15 residues. The CDR3 coding sequence is TGTGCCAGTAGTATCCAGGGGGATGGTGCGTACACCATATATTTT. Protein sequence: CASSIQGDGAYTIYF. Together with reference TRBV19 and TRBJ1-3, the CDR3 gives the full variable domain: DGGITQSPKYLFRKEGQNVTLSCEQNLNHDAMYWYRQDPGQGLRLIYYSQIVNDFQKGDIAEGYSVSREKKESFPLTVTSAQKNPTAFYLCASSIQGDGAYTIYFGEGSWLTVV.

The chain carries TRBV7-8 and TRBJ1-5; D gene ambiguous. V lost 3 bases, J lost 4 bases, and 10 bases lay in between. Germline V CDR1 and CDR2: SGHVS, FQNEAQ. The CDR3 totals 14 residues. The CDR3 loop reads CASSFGRRNQPQHF. CDR3 nucleotides: TGTGCCAGCAGCTTCGGCCGGCGGAATCAGCCCCAGCATTTT.

This clone was found a few times. The chain recombines TRBV7-6 with TRBJ2-1; the match to TRBD2 covers 7 bases. This CDR3 region has 14 residues. CDR1 is SGHVS and CDR2 is FNYEAQ in the germline V gene. The ends lost 6 bases at V and 3 bases at J; junction bases unmatched: 5. The CDR3 DNA is TGTGCCAGCAGGAGGAGCGGGGTCTACAATGAGCAGTTCTTC. Translation: CASRRSGVYNEQFF.

The chain is built from TRBV5-6 and TRBJ2-3; perhaps TRBD2 as D (6 bases). Trimming cost V 2 bases and J 6 bases, with 10 bases left between them. The CDR3 contains 13 residues. CDR1 is SGHDT, CDR2 YYEEEE, per germline. CDR3 in DNA: TGTGCCAGCAGCTTAGGAGGGATGGATACGCAGTATTTT. Translated: CASSLGGMDTQYF.

The V gene is TRBV2, the J gene TRBJ1-5; D remains unclear. The CDR3 has 15 residues. Trimming shortened V by 3 bases and J by 4 bases, and 13 bases separated the two germline ends. Germline CDR1 reads SNHLY; CDR2 reads FYNNEI. For the CDR3, the DNA is TGTGCCAGCAGTGATTTTAGCGGGCAAAATCAGCCCCAGCATTTT. Protein product: CASSDFSGQNQPQHF.

Here the CDR3 reads CASSDGGGQPQHF. The CDR3 DNA follows: TGTGCCAGCAGTGATGGCGGGGGACAGCCCCAGCATTTT. This chain links TRBV6-5 with TRBJ1-5; tentatively, D is TRBD1 (5 bases). Germline loops: CDR1 MNHEY, CDR2 SVGAGI. V was cut by 5 bases and J by 7 bases, with 12 bases left in between. The CDR3 contains 13 residues.

The J gene is TRBJ1-4, the V gene TRBV6-5; 9 bases line up with TRBD1. The CDR3 runs to 15 residues. Germline CDR1 reads MNHEY; CDR2 reads SVGAGI. V trimming: 6 bases; J trimming: 8 bases; junction bases outside the gene matches: 10. The CDR3 sequence: CASRSWTGVREKLFF. The DNA of the CDR3 is TGTGCCAGCAGATCTTGGACAGGGGTACGGGAAAAACTGTTTTTT.

For the CDR3, the DNA is TGTGCCAGCAGTGACAGACGAGAGCAGTACTTC. Protein: CASSDRREQYF. The rearrangement joins TRBV27 to TRBJ2-7, with a tentative D call TRBD1 (5 bases). Germline loops: CDR1 MNHEY, CDR2 SMNVEV (reference sequence). CDR3 size: 11 residues. Trimming shortened V by 5 bases and J by 7 bases, and 9 bases separated the two germline ends.

The chain has TRBV5-1 and TRBJ1-3, with 8 positions matching TRBD1. Per the germline V gene, CDR1 is SGHRS and CDR2 is YFSETQ. The ends lost 0 bases at V and 2 bases at J; junction bases unmatched: 4. The CDR3 spans 16 residues. DNA for the CDR3: TGCGCCAGCAGCTTGGCCCCGGGACAGGCTGGAAACACCATATATTTT. Residues: CASSLAPGQAGNTIYF.

This clone has more than one count but fewer than ten. The chain recombines TRBV5-1 with TRBJ1-1; D unresolved. The CDR3 length is 15 residues. Germline assignment: CDR1 SGHRS and CDR2 YFSETQ. V lost 0 bases and J lost 0, with 9 bases in between. The CDR3 is CASSLALPVNTEAFF. CDR3 bases: TGCGCCAGCAGCTTGGCCCTCCCCGTGAACACTGAAGCTTTCTTT.

This clone was seen once. The genes are TRBV4-1 and TRBJ2-1, with 9 nucleotides matching TRBD2. The CDR3 loop spans 15 amino acids. Unmatched junction bases numbered 6, after V lost 4 bases and J lost 5 bases. Germline V gene data show CDR1 as MGHRA and CDR2 as YSYEKL. CDR3 DNA sequence: TGCGCCAGCAGCCCCGGACTAGCGAACAACAATGAGCAGTTCTTC. Its protein is CASSPGLANNNEQFF.

V and J are TRBV5-1 and TRBJ1-2; D may be TRBD1 (5 bases). With 4 bases removed from V and 4 bases from J, the gap between germline ends came to 17 bases. Germline V gives CDR1 SGHRS, CDR2 YFSETQ. The length of the CDR3 is 15 residues. CDR3 bases: TGCGCCAGCAGCCCCGCGGAGGGGCCCGTCTATGGCTACACCTTC. It translates to CASSPAEGPVYGYTF. Based on the CDR3 plus reference TRBV5-1 and TRBJ1-2, the full variable domain is KAGVTQTPRYLIKTRGQQVTLSCSPISGHRSVSWYQQTPGQGLQFLFEYFSETQRNKGNFPGRFSGRQFSNSRSEMNVSTLELGDSALYLCASSPAEGPVYGYTFGSGTRLTVV.

The V call is TRBV11-2, the J call TRBJ1-1, with D perhaps TRBD1 (5 bases). The germline gives CDR1 SGHAT, CDR2 FQNNGV. This CDR3 contains 15 residues. Trimming left V 0 bases short and J 5 bases short, with 13 bases between. The CDR3 sequence is CASSLDRRGVTEAFF. The CDR3 nucleotides read TGTGCCAGCAGCTTAGATCGGCGGGGGGTAACTGAAGCTTTCTTT.

This chain links TRBV7-8 with TRBJ2-2, with D perhaps TRBD2 (6 bases). This CDR3 has 14 residues. The germline V gene encodes CDR1 SGHVS and CDR2 FQNEAQ. The V gene lost 3 bases and the J gene lost 7 bases, with 12 bases spanning the gap. CDR3 sequence reads: CASSLTRGGGELFF. In DNA form, the CDR3 reads TGTGCCAGCAGCTTGACTAGGGGCGGCGGGGAGCTGTTTTTT.

This clone came up a few times. The chain employs TRBV7-8 and TRBJ1-5; D not certain. The CDR3 totals 16 residues. Germline CDR1 and CDR2: SGHVS and FQNEAQ. V was trimmed by 1 base and J by 2 bases, leaving 12 bases between them. The CDR3 coding sequence is TGTGCCAGCAGCTTAGTATCGGGGTCGGGCAATCAGCCCCAGCATTTT. It specifies CASSLVSGSGNQPQHF.

The genes are TRBV28 and TRBJ1-2; D possibly corresponds to TRBD1 (5 bases). V lost 4 bases and J lost 2, with 11 bases in between. The CDR3 has 14 amino acids. Germline CDR1 and CDR2: MDHEN and SYDVKM. The CDR3 sequence is CASSSYDRNYGYTF. The CDR3 nucleotides are TGTGCCAGCAGTTCCTATGACAGAAACTATGGCTACACCTTC.

The chain recombines TRBV21-1 with TRBJ1-3. TRBV21-1 is designated a pseudogene. The CDR3 is 17 residues long. The chain's CDR3 is CASSKVRGLRTGNTIYF. As DNA, the CDR3 is TGTGCCAGCAGCAAAGTAAGAGGTTTAAGGACTGGAAACACCATATATTTT.

This chain connects TRBV6-5 to TRBJ1-1; 9 nucleotides line up with TRBD1. The V gene end was trimmed by 6 bases and the J gene end by 5 bases; junction bases not matched to a gene: 4. Germline values: CDR1 MNHEY, CDR2 SVGAGI. The CDR3 totals 13 residues. The CDR3 DNA sequence: TGTGCCAGCAGGGGACAGGGTGTGACTGAAGCTTTCTTT. This encodes CASRGQGVTEAFF.

The CDR3 nucleotides read TGTGCCAGCAGCTTGGCTTTGGGGGGGGAGGACCATACAGATACGCAGTATTTT. Translation gives CASSLALGGEDHTDTQYF. This sequence joins TRBV5-4 and TRBJ2-3; 7 bases match TRBD2. The CDR3 length is 18 residues. CDR1 SGHNT and CDR2 YYREEE come from the germline V gene (reference sequence). Losses at the gene ends were 0 bases for V and 3 bases for J; bases not matched to a gene: 13.

Turning to this clone: Distinct nucleotide sequences in the sample also encode this CDR3. The CDR3 protein is CASSLLRQGTYNSPLHF. The CDR3 coding sequence is TGTGCCAGCAGTTTACTGAGACAGGGCACCTATAATTCACCCCTCCACTTT. The chain carries TRBV27 and TRBJ1-6; 7 positions match TRBD1. CDR3 size: 17 residues. The V gene end was trimmed by 2 bases and the J gene end by 2 bases; junction bases not matched to a gene: 6. Germline V lookup: CDR1 MNHEY, CDR2 SMNVEV (reference sequence).

The chain combines TRBV2 with TRBJ2-3; perhaps TRBD1 as D (7 bases). V was cut by 7 bases and J by 1 base, with 15 bases left in between. The CDR3 covers 15 residues. CDR1 is SNHLY, CDR2 FYNNEI, per germline. CDR3 DNA: TGTGCCAGCACCCGAGGGGGCGGGGGCACAGATACGCAGTATTTT. Translated: CASTRGGGGTDTQYF.

This clone was seen a single time. This chain uses TRBV7-2 with TRBJ2-1, with 15 bases aligning to TRBD2. In germline, CDR1 is SGHTA, CDR2 FQGNSA. This CDR3 is 17 amino acids long. V trimming: 1 base; J trimming: 3 bases; junction bases outside the gene matches: 1. The CDR3 here is CASSLGGLAGGYNEQFF. Here the CDR3 DNA reads TGTGCCAGCAGCTTAGGGGGACTAGCGGGGGGCTACAATGAGCAGTTCTTC. The whole variable domain, filled in from reference TRBV7-2 and TRBJ2-1, reads GAGVSQSPSNKVTEKGKDVELRCDPISGHTALYWYRQSLGQGLEFLIYFQGNSAPDKSGLPSDRFSAERTGGSVSTLTIQRTQQEDSAVYLCASSLGGLAGGYNEQFFGPGTRLTVL.

With regard to this clone: Other DNA sequences from this sample encode an identical CDR3 as well. J is TRBJ1-1 and V is TRBV6-6, with D hard to call. The CDR3 consists of 14 residues. V lost 0 bases and J 2 bases, leaving 7 bases between the germline ends. Looked up from germline, CDR1 is MNHNY and CDR2 is SVGAGI (reference sequence). The CDR3: CASSYSGRNTEAFF. In DNA, the CDR3 is TGTGCCAGCAGTTACTCGGGCCGCAACACTGAAGCTTTCTTT.

The rearrangement joins TRBV6-1 to TRBJ1-1; 8 positions match TRBD1. The germline gives CDR1 MNHNS, CDR2 SASEGT. The trim removed 5 bases at V and 1 base at J, leaving 3 bases unmatched. CDR3 size: 14 residues. DNA for the CDR3: TGTGCCAGCAGTCTGGACAGGGCGAACACTGAAGCTTTCTTT. Its translation is CASSLDRANTEAFF.

The chain employs TRBV10-3 and TRBJ2-1; 8 bases align to TRBD2. V gave up 7 bases and J gave up 6 bases; unmatched junction bases: 5. Germline V lookup: CDR1 ENHRY, CDR2 SYGVKD. The CDR3 contains 13 residues. CDR3 amino acids: CAITAGAFNEQFF. The DNA of the CDR3 is TGTGCCATCACAGCGGGAGCCTTCAATGAGCAGTTCTTC.

The genes are TRBV18 and TRBJ2-2; TRBD1 matches at 11 bases. V was pared by 2 bases and J by 5 bases, with 10 bases of the junction left unmatched. The CDR3 sequence is 18 residues long. Germline CDR1 and CDR2: KGHSH and LQKENI. Here the CDR3 reads CASSPSTPGQGVTGELFF. CDR3 in DNA: TGTGCCAGCTCACCAAGCACGCCGGGACAGGGGGTAACCGGGGAGCTGTTTTTT. Together with reference TRBV18 and TRBJ2-2, the CDR3 gives the full variable domain: NAGVMQNPRHLVRRRGQEARLRCSPMKGHSHVYWYRQLPEEGLKFMVYLQKENIIDESGMPKERFSAEFPKEGPSILRIQQVVRGDSAAYFCASSPSTPGQGVTGELFFGEGSRLTVL.